A selection of T cell receptor beta chains follows, all from one sample in a study of type 1 regulatory T cells. TCRdb independently ran MiXCR on the reads; one entry per CDR3 protein. The data contain approximately 97,000 distinct CDR3 sequences, around 30% of them seen just once; the ten biggest clones take up around 2.2%. The sequenced sample consisted of CD4+ T cells, either the whole sample or a sorted fraction (not recorded which). Receptors originate from a human donor in good health. Each CDR3 is given with its conserved first and last residue. The D gene is left open where the match is weak. Only part of the rows carry a size: once, few, many, or a class if the clone is expanded.

abundance,j_gene,d_gene,v_gene,CDR3aa,CDR3nt
few,TRBJ1-4,-,TRBV19,CASIQTGGDEKLFF,TGTGCCAGTATTCAGACTGGAGGGGACGAAAAACTGTTTTTT
once,TRBJ2-1,-,TRBV19,CASNISSWGDNEQFF,TGTGCCAGTAATATCTCTAGCTGGGGAGACAATGAGCAGTTCTTC
-,TRBJ1-6,-,TRBV2,CASSELPQTPLHF,TGTGCCAGCAGTGAATTACCTCAGACACCCCTCCACTTT
-,TRBJ1-5,-,TRBV20-1,CSAPLVYSNQPQHF,TGCAGTGCCCCGCTTGTGTATAGCAATCAGCCCCAGCATTTT
-,TRBJ2-1,-,TRBV12-5,CASSLGKDEQFF,TGTGCTAGCTCCCTCGGGAAAGATGAGCAGTTCTTC
-,TRBJ2-5,TRBD1,TRBV10-3,CAISESLETGGFETQYF,TGTGCCATCAGTGAGTCGTTGGAGACAGGGGGTTTTGAGACCCAGTACTTC
-,TRBJ2-7,-,TRBV7-8,CASTQGLGYEQYF,TGTGCCAGCACACAGGGTCTAGGCTACGAGCAGTACTTC
-,TRBJ1-2,TRBD1,TRBV11-2,CASSPITFGQGNYGYTF,TGTGCCAGCAGCCCAATAACCTTCGGACAGGGAAACTATGGCTACACCTTC
many,TRBJ1-3,-,TRBV12-3/TRBV12-4,CASSSTSYSGNTIYF,TGTGCCAGCAGTTCTACCAGCTACTCTGGAAACACCATATATTTT
few,TRBJ2-6,TRBD1,TRBV3-1,CASSQTTGPSSGANVLTF,TGTGCCAGCAGCCAGACGACAGGGCCCAGCTCTGGGGCCAACGTCCTGACTTTC
-,TRBJ1-1,-,TRBV13,CASSSRPGHTEAFF,TGTGCCAGCAGCTCCAGGCCGGGGCACACTGAAGCTTTCTTT
few,TRBJ2-1,TRBD1,TRBV13,CASSRGTGLNEQFF,TGTGCCAGCAGTCGAGGGACAGGGCTCAATGAGCAGTTCTTC
many,TRBJ2-7,TRBD1,TRBV28,CASSSLRDRVNSYEQYF,TGTGCCAGCAGTTCACTTCGGGACAGGGTAAATAGCTACGAGCAGTACTTC
-,TRBJ2-1,TRBD2,TRBV7-2,CASTDSGRAINEQFF,TGTGCCAGCACAGATAGCGGGAGGGCCATCAATGAGCAGTTCTTC
few,TRBJ2-3,-,TRBV20-1,CSAILGSSTDTQYF,TGCAGTGCTATTTTGGGAAGTAGCACAGATACGCAGTATTTT
-,TRBJ2-5,TRBD1,TRBV12-3/TRBV12-4,CASSPRTGGKETQYF,TGTGCCAGCAGCCCCCGGACAGGGGGTAAAGAGACCCAGTACTTC
-,TRBJ2-5,TRBD1,TRBV6-1,CASSEEQGVGTQYF,TGTGCCAGCAGTGAAGAACAGGGGGTTGGGACCCAGTACTTC
-,TRBJ2-3,TRBD2,TRBV20-1,CSVSPLAGVSDTQYF,TGCAGTGTCAGCCCACTAGCGGGAGTTTCAGATACGCAGTATTTT
-,TRBJ2-3,-,TRBV25-1,CASSEYLASTSTDTQYF,TGTGCCAGCAGTGAATACTTAGCGAGCACTAGCACAGATACGCAGTATTTT
many,TRBJ2-3,TRBD2,TRBV20-1,CSARGLTSGRTDTQYF,TGCAGTGCTAGGGGCCTAACTAGCGGAAGAACAGATACGCAGTATTTT
-,TRBJ1-2,-,TRBV5-4,CASSPKARGDGYTF,TGTGCCAGCAGCCCCAAAGCGCGGGGGGACGGCTACACCTTC
-,TRBJ2-3,-,TRBV19,CASSVTGTDTQYF,TGTGCCAGTAGTGTAACGGGGACAGATACGCAGTATTTT